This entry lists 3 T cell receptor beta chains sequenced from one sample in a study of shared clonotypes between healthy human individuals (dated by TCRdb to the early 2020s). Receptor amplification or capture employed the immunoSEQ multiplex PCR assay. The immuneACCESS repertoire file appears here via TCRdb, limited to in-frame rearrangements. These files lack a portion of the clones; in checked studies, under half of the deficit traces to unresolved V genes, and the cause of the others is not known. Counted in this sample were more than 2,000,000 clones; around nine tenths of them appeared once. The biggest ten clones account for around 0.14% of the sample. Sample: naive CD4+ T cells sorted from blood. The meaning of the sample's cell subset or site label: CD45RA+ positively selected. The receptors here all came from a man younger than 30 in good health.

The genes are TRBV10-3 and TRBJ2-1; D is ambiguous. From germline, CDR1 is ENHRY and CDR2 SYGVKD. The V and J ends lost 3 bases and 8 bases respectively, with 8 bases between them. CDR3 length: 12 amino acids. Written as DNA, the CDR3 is TGTGCCATCAGTGAACCCGGCGATGAGCAGTTCTTC. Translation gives CAISEPGDEQFF.

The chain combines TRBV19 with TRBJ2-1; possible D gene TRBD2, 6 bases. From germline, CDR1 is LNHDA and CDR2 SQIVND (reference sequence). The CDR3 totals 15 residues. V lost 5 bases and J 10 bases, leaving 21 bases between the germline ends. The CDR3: CASSYTGEKGREQFF. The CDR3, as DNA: TGTGCCAGTAGTTACACGGGGGAGAAGGGGAGGGAGCAGTTCTTC.

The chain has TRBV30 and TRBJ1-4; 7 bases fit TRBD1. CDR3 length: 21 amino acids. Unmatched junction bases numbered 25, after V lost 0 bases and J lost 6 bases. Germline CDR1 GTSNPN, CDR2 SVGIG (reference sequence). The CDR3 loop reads CAWSVAQLTGRTSRMDEKLFF. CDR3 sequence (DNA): TGTGCCTGGAGTGTGGCTCAATTGACAGGGAGGACGAGTAGGATGGATGAAAAACTGTTTTTT.